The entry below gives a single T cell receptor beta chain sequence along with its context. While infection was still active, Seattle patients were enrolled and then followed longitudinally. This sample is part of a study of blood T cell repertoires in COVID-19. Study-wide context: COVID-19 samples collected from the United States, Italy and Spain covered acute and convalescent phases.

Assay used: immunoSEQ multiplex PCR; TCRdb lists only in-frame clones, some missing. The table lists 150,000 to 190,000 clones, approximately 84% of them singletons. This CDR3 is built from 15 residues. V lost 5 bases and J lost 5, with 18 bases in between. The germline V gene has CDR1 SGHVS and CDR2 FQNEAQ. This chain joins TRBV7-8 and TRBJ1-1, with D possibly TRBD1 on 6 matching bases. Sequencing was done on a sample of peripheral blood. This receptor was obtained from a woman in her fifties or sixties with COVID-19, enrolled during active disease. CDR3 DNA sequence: TGTGCCAGCAGCCCAGGGACACCCAAGGGGACTGAAGCTTTCTTT. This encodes CASSPGTPKGTEAFF. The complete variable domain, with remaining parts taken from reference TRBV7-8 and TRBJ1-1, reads GAGVSQSPRYKVAKRGQDVALRCDPISGHVSLFWYQQALGQGPEFLTYFQNEAQLDKSGLPSDRFFAERPEGSVSTLKIQRTQQEDSAVYLCASSPGTPKGTEAFFGQGTRLTVV.